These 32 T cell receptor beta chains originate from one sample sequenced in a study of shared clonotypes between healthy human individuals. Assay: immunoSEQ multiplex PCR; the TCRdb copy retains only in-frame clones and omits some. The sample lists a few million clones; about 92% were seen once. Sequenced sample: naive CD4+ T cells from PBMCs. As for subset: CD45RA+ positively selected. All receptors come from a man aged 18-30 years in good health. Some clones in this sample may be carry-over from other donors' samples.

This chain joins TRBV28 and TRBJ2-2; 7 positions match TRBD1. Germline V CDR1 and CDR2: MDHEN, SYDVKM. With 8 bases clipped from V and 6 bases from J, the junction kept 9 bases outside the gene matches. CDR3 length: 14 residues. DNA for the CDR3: TGTGCCAGCCAGACAGGGAGATACGCCGGGGAGCTGTTTTTT. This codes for CASQTGRYAGELFF.

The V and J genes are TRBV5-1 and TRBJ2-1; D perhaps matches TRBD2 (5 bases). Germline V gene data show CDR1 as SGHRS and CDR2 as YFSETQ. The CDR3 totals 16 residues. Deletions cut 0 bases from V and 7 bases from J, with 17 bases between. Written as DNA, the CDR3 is TGCGCCAGCAGCTTGGCCATCGGCGGGTCGGGGAATGAGCAGTTCTTC. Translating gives CASSLAIGGSGNEQFF.

For the CDR3, the DNA is TGTGCCAGCTCACCACCGTTACGGGTCTCCTATGGCTACACCTTC. Amino acids: CASSPPLRVSYGYTF. The chain uses TRBV18 and TRBJ1-2; D is unclear. V was shortened by 0 bases and J by 4 bases, with 12 bases between the two germline ends. This CDR3 is built from 15 residues. Per germline, CDR1 KGHSH and CDR2 LQKENI. The whole variable domain, remainder taken from reference TRBV18 and TRBJ1-2, is NAGVMQNPRHLVRRRGQEARLRCSPMKGHSHVYWYRQLPEEGLKFMVYLQKENIIDESGMPKERFSAEFPKEGPSILRIQQVVRGDSAAYFCASSPPLRVSYGYTFGSGTRLTVV.

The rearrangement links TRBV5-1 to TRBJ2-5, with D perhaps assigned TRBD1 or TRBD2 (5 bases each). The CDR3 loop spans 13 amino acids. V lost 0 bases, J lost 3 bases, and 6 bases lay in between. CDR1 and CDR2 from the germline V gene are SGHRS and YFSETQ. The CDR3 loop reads CASSLGDEETQYF. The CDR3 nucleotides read TGCGCCAGCAGCTTGGGGGACGAAGAGACCCAGTACTTC.

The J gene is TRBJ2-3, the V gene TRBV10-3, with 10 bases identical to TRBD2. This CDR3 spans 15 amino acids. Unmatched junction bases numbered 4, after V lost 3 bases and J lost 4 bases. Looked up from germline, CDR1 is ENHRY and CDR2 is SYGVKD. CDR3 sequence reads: CAISEAGGKADTQYF. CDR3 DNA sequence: TGTGCCATCAGTGAAGCGGGAGGGAAAGCAGATACGCAGTATTTT.

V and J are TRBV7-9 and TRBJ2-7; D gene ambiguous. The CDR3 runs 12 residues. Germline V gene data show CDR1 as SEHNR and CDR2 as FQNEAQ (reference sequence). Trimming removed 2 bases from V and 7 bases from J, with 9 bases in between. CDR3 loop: CASSLWAREQYF. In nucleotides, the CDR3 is TGTGCCAGCAGCTTATGGGCGAGGGAGCAGTACTTC.

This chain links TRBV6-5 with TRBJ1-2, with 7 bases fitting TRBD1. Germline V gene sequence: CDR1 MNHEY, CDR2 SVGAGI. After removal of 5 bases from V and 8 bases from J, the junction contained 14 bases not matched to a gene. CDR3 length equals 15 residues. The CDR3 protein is CASSLREGQWGGYTF. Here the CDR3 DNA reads TGTGCCAGCAGTCTCCGAGAGGGACAGTGGGGCGGCTACACCTTC.

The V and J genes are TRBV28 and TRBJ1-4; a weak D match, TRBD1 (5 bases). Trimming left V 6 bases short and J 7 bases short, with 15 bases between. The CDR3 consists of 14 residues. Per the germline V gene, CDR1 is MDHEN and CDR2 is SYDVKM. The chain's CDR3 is CASRGGAGSEKLFF. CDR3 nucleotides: TGTGCCAGCAGGGGCGGGGCAGGGTCTGAAAAACTGTTTTTT.

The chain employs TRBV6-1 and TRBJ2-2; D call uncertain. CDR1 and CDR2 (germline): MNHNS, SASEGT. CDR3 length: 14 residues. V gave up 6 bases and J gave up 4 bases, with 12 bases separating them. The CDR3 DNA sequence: TGTGCCAGCAGCTGGTTAAGGGTCACCGGGGAGCTGTTTTTT. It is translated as CASSWLRVTGELFF.

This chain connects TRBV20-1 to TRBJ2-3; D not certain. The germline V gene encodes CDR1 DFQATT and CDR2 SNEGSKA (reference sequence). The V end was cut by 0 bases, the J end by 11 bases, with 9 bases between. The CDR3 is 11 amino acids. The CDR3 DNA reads TGCAGTGCTAGAGATCGGAGTTTGCAGTATTTT. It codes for CSARDRSLQYF.

In nucleotides, the CDR3 is TGTGCCAGCAGCTCTGGACAGGGGCGCCCCTACACCTTC. Translated, it gives CASSSGQGRPYTF. The chain combines TRBV6-5 with TRBJ1-2, with 9 bases matching TRBD1. Germline trimming cut 6 bases from V and 10 bases from J; bases unmatched to any gene: 9. The CDR3 consists of 13 residues. Germline CDR1 MNHEY, CDR2 SVGAGI.

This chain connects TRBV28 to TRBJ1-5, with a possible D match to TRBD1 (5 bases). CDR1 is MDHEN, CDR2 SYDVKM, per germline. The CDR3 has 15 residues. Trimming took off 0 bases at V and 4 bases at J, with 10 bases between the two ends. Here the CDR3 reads CASSLWAGQNQPQHF. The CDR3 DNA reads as TGTGCCAGCAGTTTATGGGCGGGGCAAAATCAGCCCCAGCATTTT.

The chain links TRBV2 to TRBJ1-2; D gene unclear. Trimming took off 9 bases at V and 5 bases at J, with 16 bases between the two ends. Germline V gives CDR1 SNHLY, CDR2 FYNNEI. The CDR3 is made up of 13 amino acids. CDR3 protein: CARASADGYGYTF. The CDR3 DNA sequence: TGTGCCAGGGCCTCGGCAGACGGGTATGGCTACACCTTC. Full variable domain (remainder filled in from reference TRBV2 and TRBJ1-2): EPEVTQTPSHQVTQMGQEVILRCVPISNHLYFYWYRQILGQKVEFLVSFYNNEISEKSEIFDDQFSVERPDGSNFTLKIRSTKLEDSAMYFCARASADGYGYTFGSGTRLTVV.

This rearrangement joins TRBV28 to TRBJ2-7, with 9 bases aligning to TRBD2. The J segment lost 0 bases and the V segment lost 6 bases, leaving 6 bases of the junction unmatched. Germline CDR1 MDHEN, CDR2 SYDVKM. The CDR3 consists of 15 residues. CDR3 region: CASSQGTSISYEQYF. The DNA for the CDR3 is TGTGCCAGCAGCCAAGGGACTAGCATCTCCTACGAGCAGTACTTC.

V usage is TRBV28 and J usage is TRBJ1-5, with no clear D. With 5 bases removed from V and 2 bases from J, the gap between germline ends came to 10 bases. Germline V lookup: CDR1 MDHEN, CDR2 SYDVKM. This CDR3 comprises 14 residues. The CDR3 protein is CASSQTWGNQPQHF. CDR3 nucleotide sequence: TGTGCCAGCAGTCAGACCTGGGGCAATCAGCCCCAGCATTTT.

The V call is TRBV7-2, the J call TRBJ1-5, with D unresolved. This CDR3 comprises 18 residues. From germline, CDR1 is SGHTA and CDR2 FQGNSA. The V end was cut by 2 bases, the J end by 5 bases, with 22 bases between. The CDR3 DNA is TGTGCCAGCAGCTTAATGGGCAGGTCACCAGGCGGGGATCAGCCCCAGCATTTT. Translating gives CASSLMGRSPGGDQPQHF.

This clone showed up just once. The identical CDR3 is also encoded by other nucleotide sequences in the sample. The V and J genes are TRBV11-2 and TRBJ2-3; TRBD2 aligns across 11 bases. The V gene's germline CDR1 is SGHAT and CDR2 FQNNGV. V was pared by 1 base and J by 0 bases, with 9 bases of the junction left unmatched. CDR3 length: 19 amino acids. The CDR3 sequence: CASSLVSSGRPSSTDTQYF. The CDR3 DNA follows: TGTGCCAGCAGCTTAGTCTCTAGCGGGAGGCCTTCTAGCACAGATACGCAGTATTTT.

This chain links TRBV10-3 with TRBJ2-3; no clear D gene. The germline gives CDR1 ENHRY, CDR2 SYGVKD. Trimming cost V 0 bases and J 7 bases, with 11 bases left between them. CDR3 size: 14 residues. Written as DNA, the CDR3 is TGTGCCATCAGTGAGTCTCCTACCGTCAATACGCAGTATTTT. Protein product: CAISESPTVNTQYF.

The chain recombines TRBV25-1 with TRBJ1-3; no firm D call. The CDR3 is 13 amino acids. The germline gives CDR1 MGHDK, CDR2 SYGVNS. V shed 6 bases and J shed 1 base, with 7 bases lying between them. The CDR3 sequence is CASREFSGNTIYF. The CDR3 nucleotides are TGTGCCAGCAGGGAGTTTTCTGGAAACACCATATATTTT.

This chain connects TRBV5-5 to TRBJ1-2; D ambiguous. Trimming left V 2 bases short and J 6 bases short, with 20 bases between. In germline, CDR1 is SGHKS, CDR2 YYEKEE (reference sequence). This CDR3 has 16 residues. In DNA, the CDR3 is TGTGCCAGCAGCTTAATCGGGAGCCAGCTGGCTCATGGCTACACCTTC. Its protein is CASSLIGSQLAHGYTF.

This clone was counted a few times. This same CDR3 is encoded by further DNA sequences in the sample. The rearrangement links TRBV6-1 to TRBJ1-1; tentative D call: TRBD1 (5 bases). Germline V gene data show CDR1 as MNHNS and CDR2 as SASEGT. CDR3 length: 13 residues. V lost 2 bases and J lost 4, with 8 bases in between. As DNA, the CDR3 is TGTGCCAGCAGTGAACAGGGTGGCACTGAAGCTTTCTTT. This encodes CASSEQGGTEAFF.

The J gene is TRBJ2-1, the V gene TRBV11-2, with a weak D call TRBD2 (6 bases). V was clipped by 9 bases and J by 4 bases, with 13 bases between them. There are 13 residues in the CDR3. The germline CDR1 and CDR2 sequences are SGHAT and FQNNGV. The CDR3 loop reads CASGTLPYNEQFF. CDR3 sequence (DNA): TGTGCCAGTGGGACTTTACCTTACAATGAGCAGTTCTTC.

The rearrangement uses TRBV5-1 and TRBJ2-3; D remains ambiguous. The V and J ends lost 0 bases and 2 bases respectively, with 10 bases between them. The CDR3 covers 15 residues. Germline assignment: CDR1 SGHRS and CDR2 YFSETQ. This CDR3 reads CASSLAVTDTDTQYF. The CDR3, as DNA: TGCGCCAGCAGCTTGGCGGTTACCGACACAGATACGCAGTATTTT.

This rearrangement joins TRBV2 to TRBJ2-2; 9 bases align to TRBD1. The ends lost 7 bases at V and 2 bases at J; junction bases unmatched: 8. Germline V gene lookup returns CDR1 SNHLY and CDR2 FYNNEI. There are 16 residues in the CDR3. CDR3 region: CASTGQGRTNTGELFF. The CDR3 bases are TGTGCCAGCACCGGACAGGGGCGAACTAACACCGGGGAGCTGTTTTTT.

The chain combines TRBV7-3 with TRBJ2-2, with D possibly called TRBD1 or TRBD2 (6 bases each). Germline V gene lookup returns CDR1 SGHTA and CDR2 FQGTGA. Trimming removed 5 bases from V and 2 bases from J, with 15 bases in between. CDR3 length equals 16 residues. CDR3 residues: CASSLTRGVNTGELFF. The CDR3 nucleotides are TGTGCCAGCAGCCTTACGAGGGGGGTTAACACCGGGGAGCTGTTTTTT.

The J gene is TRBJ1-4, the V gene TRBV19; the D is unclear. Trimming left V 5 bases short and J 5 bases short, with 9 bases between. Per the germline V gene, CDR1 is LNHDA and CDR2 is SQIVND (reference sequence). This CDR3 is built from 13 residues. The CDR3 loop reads CASSPRSNEKLFF. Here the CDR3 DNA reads TGTGCCAGTAGTCCCCGGTCGAATGAAAAACTGTTTTTT.

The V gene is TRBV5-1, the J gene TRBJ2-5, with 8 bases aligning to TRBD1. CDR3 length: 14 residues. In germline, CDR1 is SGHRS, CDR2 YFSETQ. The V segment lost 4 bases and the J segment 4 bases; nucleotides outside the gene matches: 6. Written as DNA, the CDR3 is TGCGCCAGCAGCAAGGGACAGGAGGCAGAGACCCAGTACTTC. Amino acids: CASSKGQEAETQYF.

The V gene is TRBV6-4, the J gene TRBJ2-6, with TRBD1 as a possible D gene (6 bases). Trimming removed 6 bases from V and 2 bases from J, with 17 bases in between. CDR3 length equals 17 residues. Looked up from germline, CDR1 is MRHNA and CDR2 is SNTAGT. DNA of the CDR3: TGTGCCAGCAGCCAGACAGGCCCCGGGACTGGGGCCAACGTCCTGACTTTC. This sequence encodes CASSQTGPGTGANVLTF.

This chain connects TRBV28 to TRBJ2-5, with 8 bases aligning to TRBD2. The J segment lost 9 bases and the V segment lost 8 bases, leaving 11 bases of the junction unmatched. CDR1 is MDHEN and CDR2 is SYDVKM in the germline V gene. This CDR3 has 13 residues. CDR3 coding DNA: TGTGCCAGCGCCTCGGGGGGGGATAGGGCCCAGTACTTC. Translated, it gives CASASGGDRAQYF.

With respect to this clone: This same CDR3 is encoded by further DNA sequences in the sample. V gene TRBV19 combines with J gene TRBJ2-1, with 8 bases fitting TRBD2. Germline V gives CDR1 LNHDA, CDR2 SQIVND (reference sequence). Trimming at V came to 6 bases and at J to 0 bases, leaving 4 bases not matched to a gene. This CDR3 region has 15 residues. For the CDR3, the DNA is TGTGCCAGTAGCACCGGGACTAGCTCCTACAATGAGCAGTTCTTC. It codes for CASSTGTSSYNEQFF.

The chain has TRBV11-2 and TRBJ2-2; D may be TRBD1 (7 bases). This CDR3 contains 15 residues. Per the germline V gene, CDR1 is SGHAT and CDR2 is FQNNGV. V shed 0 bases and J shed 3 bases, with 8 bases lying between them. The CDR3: CASSLDRGDTGELFF. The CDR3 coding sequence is TGTGCCAGCAGCTTAGACAGGGGGGACACCGGGGAGCTGTTTTTT.

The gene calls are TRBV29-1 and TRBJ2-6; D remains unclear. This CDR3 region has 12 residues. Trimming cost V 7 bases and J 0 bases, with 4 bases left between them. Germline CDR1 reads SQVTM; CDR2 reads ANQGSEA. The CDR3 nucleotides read TGCAGCGGATTCTCTGGGGCCAACGTCCTGACTTTC. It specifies CSGFSGANVLTF.